The 20 T cell receptor beta chains listed next were all sequenced from one sample in a study of human T cells and chemical hapten exposure. Extraction of total RNA was performed on unfractionated whole blood. TCRdb re-called the 5' RACE reads through MiXCR, storing one row per CDR3 protein. Of about 140,000 distinct CDR3 sequences in the sample, roughly 4.1% are singletons; the top ten hold 1.2% to 1.5%. The receptors derive from a female donor in good health.

The chain combines TRBV11-2 with TRBJ2-7; D is undetermined. Trimming took 1 base from V and 5 from J, leaving 15 bases between them. The germline V gene encodes CDR1 SGHAT and CDR2 FQNNGV. The CDR3 covers 15 residues. In nucleotides, the CDR3 is TGTGCCAGCAGCTTAGGGGTGGGAAGCGTCCACGAGCAGTACTTC. Translating it yields CASSLGVGSVHEQYF.

This clonotype was seen a handful of times. The chain links TRBV14 to TRBJ2-3; the D is unclear. This CDR3 is built from 13 residues. Trimming stripped 0 bases from V and 5 bases from J, with 6 bases between. Germline V gene data show CDR1 as SGHDN and CDR2 as FVKESK. The CDR3 sequence: CASSQEIVDTQYF. The DNA for the CDR3 is TGTGCCAGCAGCCAAGAAATCGTAGATACGCAGTATTTT.

This clonotype was observed at least ten times. CDR3 DNA: TGCGCCAGCAGCTTAATTGGACAGGGGCCAGATTCACCCCTCCACTTT. It translates to CASSLIGQGPDSPLHF. The rearrangement uses TRBV5-1 and TRBJ1-6; 9 positions match TRBD1. Losses at the gene ends were 2 bases for V and 8 bases for J; bases not matched to a gene: 8. The germline gives CDR1 SGHRS, CDR2 YFSETQ. This CDR3 contains 16 residues.

In this sample, this clonotype turned up a few times. CDR3 region: CASSSRDRAGNTIYF. The CDR3 bases are TGTGCCAGCAGTTCCCGGGACAGGGCTGGAAACACCATATATTTT. The chain couples TRBV28 to TRBJ1-3; 9 bases map to TRBD1. CDR3 length: 15 residues. Trimming took 4 bases from V and 2 from J; bases not matched to a gene: 3. Germline V CDR1 and CDR2: MDHEN, SYDVKM.

The rearrangement joins TRBV7-2 to TRBJ1-6; 7 bases agree with TRBD1. This CDR3 is 14 amino acids long. Germline V gene lookup returns CDR1 SGHTA and CDR2 FQGNSA. Unmatched junction bases numbered 6, after V lost 7 bases and J lost 6 bases. CDR3 coding DNA: TGTGCCAGCAACCAGGGACAGAGTAATTCACCCCTCCACTTT. This sequence encodes CASNQGQSNSPLHF.

This clonotype showed up many times. This chain links TRBV20-1 with TRBJ1-2, with TRBD1 identical over 9 bases. Per germline, CDR1 DFQATT and CDR2 SNEGSKA (reference sequence). Trimming at V came to 5 bases and at J to 7 bases, leaving 2 bases not matched to a gene. The CDR3 consists of 11 residues. The DNA for the CDR3 is TGCAGTGCTCCGGACAGGGGTGGCTACACCTTC. Translating it yields CSAPDRGGYTF.

V and J are TRBV9 and TRBJ2-1; 10 positions agree with TRBD1. The germline gives CDR1 SGDLS, CDR2 YYNGEE. CDR3 length: 16 amino acids. V lost 4 bases, J lost 2 bases, and 6 bases stayed unmatched. The DNA of the CDR3 is TGTGCCAGCAGCCCACAAGGACAGGGGGCCTACAATGAGCAGTTCTTC. Residues: CASSPQGQGAYNEQFF. Using reference TRBV9 and TRBJ2-1 for the parts outside the CDR3, the full variable domain is DSGVTQTPKHLITATGQRVTLRCSPRSGDLSVYWYQQSLDQGLQFLIQYYNGEERAKGNILERFSAQQFPDLHSELNLSSLELGDSALYFCASSPQGQGAYNEQFFGPGTRLTVL.

This clonotype occurred many times. This chain joins TRBV21-1 and TRBJ1-2; the table's D gene call, TRBD1, was not cross checked with the DNA. TRBV21-1 is shown as a pseudogene. The CDR3 runs 17 residues. CDR3 bases: TGTGCCAGCAGCAAATTTGGGGACCGCTGCGAGGACTATGGCTACACCTTC. Its translation: CASSKFGDRCEDYGYTF.

This clonotype has a count of ten or more. The chain recombines TRBV12-3 or TRBV12-4 with TRBJ2-2; D perhaps matches TRBD1 (5 bases). This CDR3 region has 16 residues. The V end lost 5 bases, the J end lost 4 bases, and 17 bases lay between the germline ends. As DNA, the CDR3 is TGTGCCAGCAGTCCTCGCCAGGGCACCTTCACCGGGGAGCTGTTTTTT. Translated, it gives CASSPRQGTFTGELFF.

Many counts were recorded for this clonotype. The rearrangement links TRBV12-3 or TRBV12-4 to TRBJ2-1; D perhaps matches TRBD2 (6 bases). V was shortened by 4 bases and J by 1 base, with 14 bases between the two germline ends. The CDR3 extends over 16 amino acids. The CDR3 region has the DNA TGTGCCAGCAGTTCATCTAGGGCGGGGTCCTACAATGAGCAGTTCTTC. Translating it yields CASSSSRAGSYNEQFF.

This clonotype was observed many times. DNA for the CDR3: TGTGCCAGCTCACCAACGGAGGAAGAGACCCAGTACTTC. Protein: CASSPTEEETQYF. The rearrangement joins TRBV18 to TRBJ2-5; D is possibly TRBD2 (5 bases). Germline values: CDR1 KGHSH, CDR2 LQKENI. The CDR3 has 13 amino acids. V lost 2 bases and J 3 bases, leaving 7 bases between the germline ends.

The sample holds many counts of this clonotype. The chain couples TRBV3-1 to TRBJ1-1, with a weak D call TRBD1 (6 bases). The V end lost 4 bases, the J end lost 5 bases, and 20 bases lay between the germline ends. The length of the CDR3 is 16 residues. Germline V CDR1 and CDR2: LGHDT, YNNKEL (reference sequence). In nucleotides, the CDR3 is TGTGCCAGCAGCCCCGGGGTGGGGGCTGGTGTGACTGAAGCTTTCTTT. This sequence encodes CASSPGVGAGVTEAFF.

There are many counts of this clonotype. The chain links TRBV12-3 or TRBV12-4 to TRBJ1-2, with a possible D match to TRBD1 (5 bases). The CDR3 contains 13 residues. Trimming removed 6 bases from V and 1 base from J, with 9 bases in between. The CDR3 sequence is CASSYRLNYGYTF. In DNA, the CDR3 is TGTGCCAGCAGCTACAGGCTTAACTATGGCTACACCTTC.

The table lists this clonotype with many counts. V is TRBV5-1 and J is TRBJ2-5, with D perhaps TRBD2 (6 bases). V dropped 1 base and J dropped 5 bases, with 12 bases sitting between them. The CDR3 consists of 14 residues. Germline V lookup: CDR1 SGHRS, CDR2 YFSETQ. CDR3 bases: TGCGCCAGCAGCTTGAGTCAGGGACTGGAGACCCAGTACTTC. This gives the protein CASSLSQGLETQYF.

This clonotype was seen a handful of times. The chain joins TRBV12-3 or TRBV12-4 to TRBJ1-2, with 7 bases matching TRBD1. With V trimmed by 5 bases and J by 6 bases, 12 bases remained unmatched. This CDR3 has 15 amino acids. The chain's CDR3 is CASSTRQGLVDGYTF. The CDR3 DNA is TGTGCCAGCAGTACCCGACAGGGTTTAGTCGATGGCTACACCTTC.

This clonotype has ten or more counts. This rearrangement joins TRBV7-8 to TRBJ2-3; D might be TRBD1 or TRBD2, each matching 5 bases. Germline values: CDR1 SGHVS, CDR2 FQNEAQ. The V end lost 5 bases, the J end lost 1 base, and 16 bases lay between the germline ends. The CDR3 is 16 amino acids. The CDR3 protein is CASSKSYRRGTDTQYF. The CDR3 coding sequence is TGTGCCAGCAGCAAAAGTTACAGGCGGGGCACAGATACGCAGTATTTT.

In this sample, this clonotype turned up a few times. The genes are TRBV5-5 and TRBJ2-1; TRBD1 aligns across 9 bases. Germline V gene sequence: CDR1 SGHKS, CDR2 YYEKEE (reference sequence). This CDR3 has 16 amino acids. The ends lost 0 bases at V and 4 bases at J; junction bases unmatched: 5. The CDR3 DNA reads TGTGCCAGCAGCTTGGCCAGGGGACAGGGTTACAATGAGCAGTTCTTC. Protein sequence: CASSLARGQGYNEQFF.

The chain combines TRBV5-4 with TRBJ1-4, with 9 nucleotides matching TRBD1. With V trimmed by 4 bases and J by 0 bases, 7 bases remained unmatched. Looked up from germline, CDR1 is SGHNT and CDR2 is YYREEE (reference sequence). The CDR3 spans 17 residues. CDR3 nucleotide sequence: TGTGCCAGCAGCCTCCAACAGGGGGCTTCAACTAATGAAAAACTGTTTTTT. It encodes CASSLQQGASTNEKLFF.

Many counts were recorded for this clonotype. The chain carries TRBV2 and TRBJ2-3, with TRBD2 matching 8 bases. Germline assignment: CDR1 SNHLY and CDR2 FYNNEI. The CDR3 runs to 15 residues. The trim removed 10 bases at V and 0 bases at J, leaving 9 bases unmatched. DNA for the CDR3: TGTGCCACCATTAGCGGGAAGATAAGCACAGATACGCAGTATTTT. Translated: CATISGKISTDTQYF.

The rearrangement uses TRBV5-6 and TRBJ2-7; maybe TRBD2 (7 bases). Trimming shortened V by 1 base and J by 2 bases, and 16 bases separated the two germline ends. In germline, CDR1 is SGHDT, CDR2 YYEEEE. The length of the CDR3 is 16 residues. Here the CDR3 reads CASSLPEGGGTYEQYF. The CDR3 nucleotides read TGTGCCAGCAGCTTGCCGGAAGGGGGGGGGACCTACGAGCAGTACTTC. Full variable domain (outside the CDR3, taken from reference TRBV5-6 and TRBJ2-7): DAGVTQSPTHLIKTRGQQVTLRCSPKSGHDTVSWYQQALGQGPQFIFQYYEEEERQRGNFPDRFSGHQFPNYSSELNVNALLLGDSALYLCASSLPEGGGTYEQYFGPGTRLTVT.